This entry is about one T cell receptor beta chain. Antigen specificity is unknown. The germline V gene has CDR1 LGHNA and CDR2 YSLEER. The J segment lost 3 bases and the V segment lost 4 bases, leaving 4 bases of the junction unmatched. The CDR3 covers 14 residues. This record belongs to a study of T cell responses to AZD1222 COVID-19 vaccine. Study-level points and caveats: It was only 6 or 7 AZD1222 recipients who were seropositive at baseline. Distributed over spike, vaccine-associated CD4 TCRs predominated at 160-218 and 743-854. Compared with day 0, the breadth and depth of the Spike-specific TCR repertoire rose significantly after two doses of AZD1222.

Clones were sequenced by immunoSEQ multiplex PCR, and TCRdb holds only the in-frame ones, with some missing. The data show tens of thousands of clones, around 87% seen once. The sequence came from an adult who received the AZD1222 COVID-19 vaccine. The specimen comprised peripheral blood, sampled 28 days after the second AZD1222 dose. The rearrangement joins TRBV4-3 to TRBJ1-2, with 8 bases lining up with TRBD1. In DNA form, the CDR3 reads TGCGCCAGCAGCCTAGGACAGGGAGACTATGGCTACACCTTC. Residues: CASSLGQGDYGYTF.